This passage covers 31 T cell receptor beta chains from one sample sequenced in a study of CD8 T cells in ankylosing spondylitis. Whole-study findings and limits: Ankylosing spondylitis blood seemed to carry a telltale TCR beta motif made of fewer than 10 highly homologous variants.

Antigen specificity for these receptors is unknown. TCRdb re-called the 5' RACE reads with MiXCR, one entry per CDR3 protein. Here the sample spans about 340,000 distinct CDR3 sequences, roughly 8% being singletons. Input material: blood, either unsorted or a sorted T cell fraction (not recorded which). Receptors were obtained from a male donor with ankylosing spondylitis.

This clonotype was counted at least ten times. The chain recombines TRBV7-9 with TRBJ1-1; D not resolved. With 2 bases removed from V and 5 bases from J, the gap between germline ends came to 3 bases. This CDR3 has 11 residues. The germline V gene has CDR1 SEHNR and CDR2 FQNEAQ (reference sequence). For the CDR3, the DNA is TGTGCCAGCAGCTTAATTACTGAAGCTTTCTTT. This codes for CASSLITEAFF.

In its sample, this clonotype was seen many times. This rearrangement joins TRBV12-3 or TRBV12-4 to TRBJ2-7; D not resolved. V gave up 4 bases and J gave up 5 bases, with 9 bases separating them. This CDR3 has 12 amino acids. Here the CDR3 DNA reads TGTGCCAGCAGTTGGGTGGGGAACGAGCAGTACTTC. Its translation: CASSWVGNEQYF.

This clonotype turned up a few times. The chain links TRBV28 to TRBJ2-4, with D perhaps TRBD1 or TRBD2 (5 bases each). V was cut by 1 base and J by 0 bases, with 16 bases left in between. Per the germline V gene, CDR1 is MDHEN and CDR2 is SYDVKM. The CDR3 totals 18 residues. The CDR3 reads CASSLYPGPKVAKNIQYF. The CDR3 DNA is TGTGCCAGCAGTTTATACCCGGGGCCCAAGGTAGCCAAAAACATTCAGTACTTC.

This clonotype was detected a few times. The rearrangement links TRBV20-1 to TRBJ2-6; D not certain. With 0 bases removed from V and 0 bases from J, the gap between germline ends came to 6 bases. Germline values: CDR1 DFQATT, CDR2 SNEGSKA (reference sequence). The CDR3 length is 15 residues. The CDR3 spells CSARDASSGANVLTF. CDR3 coding DNA: TGCAGTGCTAGAGATGCAAGCTCTGGGGCCAACGTCCTGACTTTC.

The chain employs TRBV19 and TRBJ1-5, with D tentatively TRBD1 (5 bases). This CDR3 comprises 13 residues. Germline-derived CDR1 and CDR2 are LNHDA and SQIVND (reference sequence). The V end was cut by 5 bases, the J end by 9 bases, with 14 bases between. CDR3 amino acids: CASSDVSGLPQHF. CDR3 DNA: TGTGCCAGTAGTGATGTTTCAGGGCTGCCCCAGCATTTT.

The gene calls are TRBV15 and TRBJ2-2, with D perhaps matching TRBD1 (6 bases). Germline CDR1 and CDR2: LNHNV and YYDKDF (reference sequence). V dropped 0 bases and J dropped 3 bases, with 14 bases sitting between them. The CDR3 consists of 17 residues. The CDR3 nucleotides read TGTGCCACCAGCAGAGATCCCCCAGGGGCGGACACCGGGGAGCTGTTTTTT. This sequence encodes CATSRDPPGADTGELFF.

The CDR3 DNA sequence: TGCAGCGTGGCGGCTTACTCCTACGAGCAGTACTTC. Translating it yields CSVAAYSYEQYF. J is TRBJ2-7 and V is TRBV29-1; D unresolved. The CDR3 length is 12 residues. Trimming stripped 6 bases from V and 0 bases from J, with 9 bases between. The germline V gene encodes CDR1 SQVTM and CDR2 ANQGSEA.

Ten or more counts support this clonotype. This chain connects TRBV12-3 or TRBV12-4 to TRBJ1-6; 7 nucleotides line up with TRBD1. V was clipped by 4 bases and J by 7 bases; unmatched bases: 4. The CDR3 extends over 14 amino acids. For the CDR3, the DNA is TGTGCCAGCAGTTCTGGGACAGCCAATTCACCCCTCCACTTT. Translated, it gives CASSSGTANSPLHF.

This clonotype has ten or more counts. This rearrangement joins TRBV5-6 to TRBJ2-7, with D unclear. The V end was cut by 0 bases, the J end by 2 bases, with 6 bases between. The CDR3 covers 13 residues. Germline CDR1 is SGHDT and CDR2 is YYEEEE. The CDR3 DNA follows: TGTGCCAGCAGCTTGGCGTCAACCTACGAGCAGTACTTC. Amino acid sequence: CASSLASTYEQYF.

There are many counts of this clonotype. CDR3 nucleotide sequence: TGCAGTGTCTCGGTAGGGACCGATCAGCCCCAGCATTTT. Protein sequence: CSVSVGTDQPQHF. The rearrangement uses TRBV29-1 and TRBJ1-5; weak D call: TRBD1 (5 bases). CDR1 SQVTM and CDR2 ANQGSEA come from the germline V gene. CDR3 length equals 13 residues.

This rearrangement joins TRBV29-1 to TRBJ2-7; 10 bases are a match to TRBD1. The CDR3 extends over 13 amino acids. Germline trimming cut 8 bases from V and 9 bases from J; bases unmatched to any gene: 13. Germline V lookup: CDR1 SQVTM, CDR2 ANQGSEA. The CDR3 sequence: CSSGTGEGSRQYF. CDR3 DNA sequence: TGCAGCTCAGGGACAGGGGAAGGGTCTAGGCAGTACTTC.

This clonotype was observed a few times. This chain connects TRBV20-1 to TRBJ1-1, with TRBD1 matching over 11 bases. The CDR3 totals 14 residues. CDR1 is DFQATT and CDR2 is SNEGSKA in the germline V gene (reference sequence). Trimming at V came to 5 bases and at J to 4 bases, leaving 6 bases not matched to a gene. DNA for the CDR3: TGCAGTGCTGGACAGGGGGCGCCCCTCACTGAAGCTTTCTTT. It encodes CSAGQGAPLTEAFF.

This clonotype occurred a few times. The CDR3 loop is CSVLELGDEQYF. CDR3 DNA sequence: TGCAGCGTCCTCGAACTAGGCGACGAGCAGTACTTC. This rearrangement joins TRBV29-1 to TRBJ2-7, with D possibly matching TRBD2 (5 bases). The CDR3 totals 12 residues. In germline, CDR1 is SQVTM, CDR2 ANQGSEA. V lost 6 bases and J 5 bases, leaving 14 bases between the germline ends.

This clonotype was detected many times. CDR3 protein: CASSSQEVGSHQETQYF. CDR3 DNA: TGTGCCAGCAGCAGCCAGGAGGTGGGGAGTCACCAAGAGACCCAGTACTTC. The V call is TRBV9, the J call TRBJ2-5; tentatively, D is TRBD2 (5 bases). Germline CDR1 and CDR2: SGDLS and YYNGEE. The germline V and J ends were trimmed by 4 bases and 0 bases, with 19 bases remaining between them. The CDR3 has 17 residues.

This clonotype was counted at least ten times. The chain joins TRBV6-1 to TRBJ2-1; 13 bases fit TRBD2. Germline assignment: CDR1 MNHNS and CDR2 SASEGT. This CDR3 is 20 amino acids long. V shed 0 bases and J 2 bases; nucleotides not matched to a gene: 10. Here the CDR3 DNA reads TGTGCCAGCAGTGAAGCCGCCGGGACTAGCGGGATTGGGACCTACAATGAGCAGTTCTTC. It encodes CASSEAAGTSGIGTYNEQFF.

Many counts were recorded for this clonotype. The V call is TRBV5-1, the J call TRBJ2-7; D is possibly TRBD2 (5 bases). CDR3 length equals 15 residues. CDR1 SGHRS and CDR2 YFSETQ come from the germline V gene. V was trimmed by 4 bases and J by 2 bases, leaving 16 bases between them. Written as DNA, the CDR3 is TGCGCCAGCAGCCCCAGCGGCGCGCCAACCTACGAGCAGTACTTC. This encodes CASSPSGAPTYEQYF. The whole variable domain, filled in from reference TRBV5-1 and TRBJ2-7, reads KAGVTQTPRYLIKTRGQQVTLSCSPISGHRSVSWYQQTPGQGLQFLFEYFSETQRNKGNFPGRFSGRQFSNSRSEMNVSTLELGDSALYLCASSPSGAPTYEQYFGPGTRLTVT.

This chain joins TRBV7-9 and TRBJ2-7; TRBD2 matches 10 bases. Germline CDR1 is SEHNR and CDR2 is FQNEAQ (reference sequence). The CDR3 loop spans 14 amino acids. Trimming took 5 bases from V and 4 from J; bases not matched to a gene: 5. CDR3 nucleotides: TGTGCCAGCAGCCGATCGACTAGCGGGTACGAGCAGTACTTC. It specifies CASSRSTSGYEQYF.

The chain joins TRBV20-1 to TRBJ1-5; D might be TRBD1 (5 bases). With 3 bases removed from V and 7 bases from J, the gap between germline ends came to 16 bases. The CDR3 has 14 residues. The V gene's germline CDR1 is DFQATT and CDR2 SNEGSKA (reference sequence). The CDR3 coding sequence is TGCAGTGCTAGGGGGGGGACCCCGGCGCAGCCCCAGCATTTT. It encodes CSARGGTPAQPQHF.

This clonotype was counted a few times. The V gene is TRBV6-2 or TRBV6-3, the J gene TRBJ2-1; tentative D call: TRBD1 (5 bases). The germline gives CDR1 MNHEY, CDR2 SVGEGT. This CDR3 is built from 16 residues. The V end lost 6 bases, the J end lost 9 bases, and 24 bases lay between the germline ends. The CDR3 spells CASRQLQEPPNGEQFF. The CDR3, as DNA: TGTGCCAGCAGACAGCTACAGGAACCCCCGAATGGTGAGCAGTTCTTC.

This clonotype was picked up many times. The chain carries TRBV28 and TRBJ2-1; D is undetermined. CDR3 length equals 16 residues. Germline CDR1 is MDHEN and CDR2 is SYDVKM. Trimming took off 4 bases at V and 2 bases at J, with 15 bases between the two ends. The CDR3 loop is CASSSDLYQAYNEQFF. CDR3 DNA: TGTGCCAGCAGTTCGGACCTGTACCAGGCCTACAATGAGCAGTTCTTC.

This clonotype has just a few counts. This sequence joins TRBV20-1 and TRBJ2-3, with D perhaps TRBD2 (5 bases). The length of the CDR3 is 13 residues. V dropped 6 bases and J dropped 2 bases, with 12 bases sitting between them. Germline V gives CDR1 DFQATT, CDR2 SNEGSKA (reference sequence). The CDR3 reads CSAPPAATDTQYF. CDR3 sequence (DNA): TGCAGTGCCCCCCCAGCGGCCACAGATACGCAGTATTTT.

This clonotype has at least ten counts. The V and J genes are TRBV4-2 and TRBJ2-1, with D possibly being TRBD1 or TRBD2 (5 bases each). The V end lost 0 bases, the J end lost 7 bases, and 16 bases lay between the germline ends. Germline V gene sequence: CDR1 LGHNA, CDR2 YNFKEQ. This CDR3 is 16 amino acids long. The CDR3 coding sequence is TGTGCCAGCAGCCAAGAAAGCTCGGGACCCTGGAATGAGCAGTTCTTC. Encoded protein: CASSQESSGPWNEQFF.

This clonotype was found a few times. The V call is TRBV4-1, the J call TRBJ2-1; D could derive from TRBD1 or TRBD2 (5 bases each). From germline, CDR1 is MGHRA and CDR2 YSYEKL. The CDR3 contains 17 residues. V dropped 6 bases and J dropped 7 bases, with 25 bases sitting between them. This chain's CDR3 is CASRRVGAARRMNEQFF. The CDR3, as DNA: TGCGCCAGCAGAAGGGTCGGGGCGGCCCGGAGGATGAATGAGCAGTTCTTC.

This clonotype has at least ten counts. J is TRBJ2-7 and V is TRBV3-1; 8 bases are shared with TRBD2. Unmatched junction bases numbered 5, after V lost 2 bases and J lost 2 bases. This CDR3 has 15 residues. The germline V gene encodes CDR1 LGHDT and CDR2 YNNKEL (reference sequence). CDR3 sequence: CASSQSPGLAYEQYF. CDR3 nucleotide sequence: TGTGCCAGCAGCCAATCCCCGGGACTAGCCTACGAGCAGTACTTC.

This clonotype was found a few times. A junction end diverges from the germline sequence, so it may reflect a read error. This rearrangement joins TRBV28 to TRBJ2-1; maybe TRBD1 (5 bases). This CDR3 is built from 16 residues. Germline-derived CDR1 and CDR2 are MDHEN and SYDVKM. DNA of the CDR3: TGTGCCAGCAGTCCCTTAGTCCCAGGGCCGAGCAATGAGCAGTTTTTC. This translates into CASSPLVPGPSNEQFF.

This chain connects TRBV19 to TRBJ2-1; 10 bases agree with TRBD1. From germline, CDR1 is LNHDA and CDR2 SQIVND (reference sequence). Trimming cost V 10 bases and J 0 bases; bases outside gene matches: 9. The CDR3 loop spans 16 amino acids. The CDR3, as DNA: TGTGCCAAATGGGACAGGGGTCAGAGCTCCTACAATGAGCAGTTCTTC. Amino acids: CAKWDRGQSSYNEQFF. The complete variable domain, with remaining parts taken from reference TRBV19 and TRBJ2-1, reads DGGITQSPKYLFRKEGQNVTLSCEQNLNHDAMYWYRQDPGQGLRLIYYSQIVNDFQKGDIAEGYSVSREKKESFPLTVTSAQKNPTAFYLCAKWDRGQSSYNEQFFGPGTRLTVL.

This clonotype appeared a few times. This chain uses TRBV27 with TRBJ2-7, with no clear D. This CDR3 comprises 12 residues. Per germline, CDR1 MNHEY and CDR2 SMNVEV (reference sequence). Trimming removed 8 bases at V and 6 bases at J, with 14 bases between. DNA for the CDR3: TGTGCCAGCGGGTTCATCCCCGGCGAGCAGTACTTC. It specifies CASGFIPGEQYF.

The V call is TRBV4-1, the J call TRBJ1-1; D call uncertain. The germline V gene has CDR1 MGHRA and CDR2 YSYEKL. This CDR3 spans 13 amino acids. The V end lost 0 bases, the J end lost 10 bases, and 12 bases lay between the germline ends. CDR3 in DNA: TGCGCCAGCAGCCAAGATCCTAGGAGGGCAGCTTTCTTT. Residues: CASSQDPRRAAFF.

This chain links TRBV19 with TRBJ2-3; D is uncertain. CDR1 and CDR2 from the germline V gene are LNHDA and SQIVND (reference sequence). The CDR3 extends over 14 amino acids. Trimming shortened V by 6 bases and J by 2 bases, and 12 bases separated the two germline ends. CDR3 nucleotide sequence: TGTGCCAGTAGAGTGATGGGCGACACAGATACGCAGTATTTT. It encodes CASRVMGDTDTQYF.

Only a few counts were recorded for this clonotype. The rearrangement joins TRBV6-6 to TRBJ2-7; D gene ambiguous. There are 11 residues in the CDR3. Looked up from germline, CDR1 is MNHNY and CDR2 is SVGAGI (reference sequence). V gave up 6 bases and J gave up 9 bases, with 12 bases separating them. CDR3 DNA: TGTGCCAGCAGCTCCTTACGTGGGCAGTACTTC. Protein product: CASSSLRGQYF.

This clonotype was seen a few times. The genes are TRBV24-1 and TRBJ2-3, with TRBD1 matching over 8 bases. The J segment lost 3 bases and the V segment lost 3 bases, leaving 7 bases of the junction unmatched. This CDR3 has 16 amino acids. Germline V gene lookup returns CDR1 KGHDR and CDR2 SFDVKD. The CDR3 reads CATSDDRGATTDTQYF. DNA of the CDR3: TGTGCCACCAGTGATGACAGGGGTGCTACTACAGATACGCAGTATTTT.